This T cell receptor (beta chain) was captured by sequencing in a study of shared clonotypes between healthy human individuals. CDR1 is MNHNS and CDR2 is SASEGT in the germline V gene. V lost 10 bases, J lost 5 bases, and 13 bases stayed unmatched. This CDR3 region has 14 residues. The run depth of the assay was deep. It was across several immunoSEQ plates that each subset's genomic DNA was evenly split. Per the original data handling: For the immunoSEQ data, sequences were junction-only without quality scores, so filtering differed. The method was immunoSEQ multiplex PCR; TCRdb's version includes in-frame clones alone and lacks a portion of them. D and trimming were read from the DNA, whereas the V and J calls and clone size are those reported in that table. The table has approximately 1,000,000 clones, approximately 75% seen once; the top ten hold about 0.89%. Donors, without exception, were Caucasian adults residing in Nashville, Tennessee.

For this clone: A far larger clone is just one base off, so this is likely a read error.

The sample was memory CD4+ T cells from PBMCs. The subset is: CD45RA-negative fraction. The J gene is TRBJ1-1, the V gene TRBV6-1; 7 nucleotides line up with TRBD1. The clonotype comes from a young man in good health. Some clones in this sample may be carry-over from other donors' samples. The CDR3 DNA follows: TGTGCCACCTCAATGAACAGGGGACGGACTGAAGCTTTCTTT. It is translated as CATSMNRGRTEAFF.